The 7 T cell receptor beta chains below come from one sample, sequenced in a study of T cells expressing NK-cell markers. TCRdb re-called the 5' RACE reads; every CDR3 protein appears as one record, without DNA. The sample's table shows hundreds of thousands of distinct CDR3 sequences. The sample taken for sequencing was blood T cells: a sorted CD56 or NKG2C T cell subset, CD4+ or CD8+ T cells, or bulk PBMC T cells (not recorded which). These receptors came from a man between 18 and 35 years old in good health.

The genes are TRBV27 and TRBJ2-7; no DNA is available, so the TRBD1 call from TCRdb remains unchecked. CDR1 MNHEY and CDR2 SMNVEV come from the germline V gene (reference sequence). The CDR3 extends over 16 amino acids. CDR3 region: CASSLGTGTGGNEQYF.

The CDR3 loop reads CSVGTSGRRAYNEQFF. The J gene is TRBJ2-1, the V gene TRBV29-1; the TRBD2 assignment by TCRdb is unverifiable without DNA. This CDR3 comprises 16 residues. Per the germline V gene, CDR1 is SQVTM and CDR2 is ANQGSEA.

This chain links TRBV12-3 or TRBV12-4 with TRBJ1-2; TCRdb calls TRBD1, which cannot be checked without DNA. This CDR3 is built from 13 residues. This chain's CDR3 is CASSLEGGRGYTF.

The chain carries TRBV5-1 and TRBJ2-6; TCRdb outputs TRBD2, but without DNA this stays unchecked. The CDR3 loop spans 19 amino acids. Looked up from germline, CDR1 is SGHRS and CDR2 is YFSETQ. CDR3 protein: CASSLVVAGVFSGANVLTF. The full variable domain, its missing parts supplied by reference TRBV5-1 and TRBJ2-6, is KAGVTQTPRYLIKTRGQQVTLSCSPISGHRSVSWYQQTPGQGLQFLFEYFSETQRNKGNFPGRFSGRQFSNSRSEMNVSTLELGDSALYLCASSLVVAGVFSGANVLTFGAGSRLTVL.

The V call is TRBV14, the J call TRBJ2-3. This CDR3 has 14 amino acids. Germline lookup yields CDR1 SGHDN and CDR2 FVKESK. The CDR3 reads CASSRILHTDTQYF. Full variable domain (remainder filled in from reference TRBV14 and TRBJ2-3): EAGVTQFPSHSVIEKGQTVTLRCDPISGHDNLYWYRRVMGKEIKFLLHFVKESKQDESGMPNNRFLAERTGGTYSTLKVQPAELEDSGVYFCASSRILHTDTQYFGPGTRLTVL.

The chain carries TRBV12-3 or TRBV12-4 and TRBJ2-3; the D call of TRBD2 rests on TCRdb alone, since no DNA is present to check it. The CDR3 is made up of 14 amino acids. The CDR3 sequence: CASSLESGVDTQYF.

The CDR3 here is CASSLAVGANEQFF. The chain recombines TRBV7-6 with TRBJ2-1; TCRdb reports TRBD2, a call that lacks DNA to check it against. Germline CDR1 and CDR2: SGHVS and FNYEAQ. The CDR3 is made up of 14 amino acids.